Sequencing of this TCR beta chain was carried out in a study of cytomegalovirus exposure and HLA in healthy donors. As for the study in general: Earlier findings included 90 million to 120 million unique TCR beta sequences obtained from 150 million to 200 million T cells.

Germline V gene data show CDR1 as SEHNR and CDR2 as FQNEAQ (reference sequence). The CDR3 sequence is 14 residues long. The V and J ends lost 0 bases and 5 bases respectively, with 7 bases between them. Primers for the PCR totalled 60 Vbeta and 13 Jbeta. Assay used: immunoSEQ multiplex PCR; TCRdb lists only in-frame clones, some missing. Of tens of thousands of clones in the sample, approximately 65% were seen once. The TCR comes from a male donor in good health and CMV-seropositive. The sequencing sample was made of PBMCs. The J gene is TRBJ1-4, the V gene TRBV7-9, with unresolved D. The CDR3 sequence: CASSLAGRNEKLFF. In DNA form, the CDR3 reads TGTGCCAGCAGCTTAGCCGGGAGAAATGAAAAACTGTTTTTT. Together with reference TRBV7-9 and TRBJ1-4, the CDR3 gives the full variable domain: DTGVSQNPRHKITKRGQNVTFRCDPISEHNRLYWYRQTLGQGPEFLTYFQNEAQLEKSRLLSDRFSAERPKGSFSTLEIQRTEQGDSAMYLCASSLAGRNEKLFFGSGTQLSVL.